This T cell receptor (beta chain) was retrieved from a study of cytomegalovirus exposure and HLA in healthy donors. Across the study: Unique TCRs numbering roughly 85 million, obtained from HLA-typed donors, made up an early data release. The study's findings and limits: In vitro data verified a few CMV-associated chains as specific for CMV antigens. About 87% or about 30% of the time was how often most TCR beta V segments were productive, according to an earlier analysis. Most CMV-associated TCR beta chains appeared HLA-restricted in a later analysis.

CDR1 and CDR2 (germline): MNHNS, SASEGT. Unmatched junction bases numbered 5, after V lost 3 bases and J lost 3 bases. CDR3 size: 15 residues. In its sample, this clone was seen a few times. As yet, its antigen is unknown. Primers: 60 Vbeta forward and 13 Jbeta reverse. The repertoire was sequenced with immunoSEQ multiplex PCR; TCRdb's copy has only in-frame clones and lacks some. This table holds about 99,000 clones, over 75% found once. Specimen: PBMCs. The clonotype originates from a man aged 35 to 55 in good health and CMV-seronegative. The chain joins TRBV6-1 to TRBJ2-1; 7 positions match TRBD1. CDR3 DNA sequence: TGTGCCAGCAGTGAGGAGGCAGGGGGCTACAATGAGCAGTTCTTC. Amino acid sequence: CASSEEAGGYNEQFF.